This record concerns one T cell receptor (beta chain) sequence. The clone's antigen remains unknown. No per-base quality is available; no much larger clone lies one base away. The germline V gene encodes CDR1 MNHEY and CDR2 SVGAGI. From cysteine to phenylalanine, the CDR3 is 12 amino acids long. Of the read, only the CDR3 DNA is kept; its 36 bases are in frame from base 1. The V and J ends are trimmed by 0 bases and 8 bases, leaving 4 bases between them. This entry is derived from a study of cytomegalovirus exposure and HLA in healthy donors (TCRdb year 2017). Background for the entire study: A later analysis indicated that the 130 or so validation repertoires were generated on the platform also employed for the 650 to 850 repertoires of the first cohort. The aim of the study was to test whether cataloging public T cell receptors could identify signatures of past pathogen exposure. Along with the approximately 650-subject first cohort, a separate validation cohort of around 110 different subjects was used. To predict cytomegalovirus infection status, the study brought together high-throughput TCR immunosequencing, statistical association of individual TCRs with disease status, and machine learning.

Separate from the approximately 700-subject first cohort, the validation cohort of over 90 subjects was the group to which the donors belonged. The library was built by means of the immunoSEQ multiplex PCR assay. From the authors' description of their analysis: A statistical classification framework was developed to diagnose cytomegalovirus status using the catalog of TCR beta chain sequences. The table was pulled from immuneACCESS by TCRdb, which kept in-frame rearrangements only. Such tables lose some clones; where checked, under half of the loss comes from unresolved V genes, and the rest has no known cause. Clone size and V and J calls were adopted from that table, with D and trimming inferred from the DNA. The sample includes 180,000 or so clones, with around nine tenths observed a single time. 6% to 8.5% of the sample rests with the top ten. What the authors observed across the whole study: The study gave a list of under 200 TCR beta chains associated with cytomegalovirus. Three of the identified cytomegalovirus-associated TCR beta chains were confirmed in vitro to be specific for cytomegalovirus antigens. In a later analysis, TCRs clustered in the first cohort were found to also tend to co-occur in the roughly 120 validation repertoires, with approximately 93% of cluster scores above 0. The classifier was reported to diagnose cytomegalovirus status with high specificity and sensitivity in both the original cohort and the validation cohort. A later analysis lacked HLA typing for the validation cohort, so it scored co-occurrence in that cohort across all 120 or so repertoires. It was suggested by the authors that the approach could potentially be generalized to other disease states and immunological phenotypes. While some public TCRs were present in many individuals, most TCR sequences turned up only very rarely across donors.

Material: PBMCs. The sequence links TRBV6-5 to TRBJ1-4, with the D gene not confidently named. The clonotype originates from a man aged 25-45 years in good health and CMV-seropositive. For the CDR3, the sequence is CASSYSGEKLFF. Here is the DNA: TGTGCCAGCAGTTACTCTGGGGAAAAACTGTTTTTT.